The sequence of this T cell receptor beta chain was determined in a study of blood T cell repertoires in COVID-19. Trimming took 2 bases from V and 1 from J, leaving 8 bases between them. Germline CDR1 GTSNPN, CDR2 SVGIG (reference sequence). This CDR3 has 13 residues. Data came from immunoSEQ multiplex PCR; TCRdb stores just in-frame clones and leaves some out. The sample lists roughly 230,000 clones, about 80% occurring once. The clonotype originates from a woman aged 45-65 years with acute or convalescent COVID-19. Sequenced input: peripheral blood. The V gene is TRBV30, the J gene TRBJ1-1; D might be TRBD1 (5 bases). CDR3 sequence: CAWSITGNTEAFF. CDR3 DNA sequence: TGTGCCTGGAGTATAACAGGGAACACTGAAGCTTTCTTT.